This TCR beta chain was captured by sequencing in a study of CD4 T cells in relation to SARS-CoV-2 and coronaviruses. Of note for this clone: Its target is not known.

The ends were cut back, 1 base at V and 2 bases at J, with 7 bases in the middle. Germline assignment: CDR1 SGDLS and CDR2 YYNGEE. The CDR3 is 13 residues long. The method was immunoSEQ multiplex PCR; TCRdb's version includes in-frame clones alone and lacks a portion of them. Found here are roughly 29,000 clones, around 84% of them singletons; the top ten hold 20% to 25%. Study-wide results and caveats: Monoreactive clones expanded significantly more to SARS-CoV-2 than crossreactive clones did. No crossreactivity against non-spike viral proteins was tested here.

Unexposed donor CD4+ T cells date from about 2011-2018, before the COVID-19 pandemic. The cells were cultured for approximately ten days before CD4+ T cells were isolated. Unexposed-donor CD4+ T cells were probed with SARS-CoV-2 S/N and four cold-coronavirus spikes, cells permitting. Cultures received half-medium IL-2 refreshes on days 3 and 7. This clonotype was sampled from a human donor in good health. The V gene is TRBV9, the J gene TRBJ2-7; D not certain. Source material: CD4+ T cells from PBMCs, cultured in vitro. The CDR3 nucleotides read TGTGCCAGCAGCGTACTTTCAACCTACGAGCAGTACTTC. Protein sequence: CASSVLSTYEQYF.